This record covers a single T cell receptor beta chain. Its antigen is not known. Germline CDR1 is LGHNA and CDR2 is YSLEER. Trimming removed 0 bases from V and 9 bases from J, with 18 bases in between. The CDR3 is 17 amino acids. This specimen comes from a study of molecular identifiers for immune sequencing clone quantification. At the level of the study: Within a replicate experiment, RNA obtained from either approximately 20,000 or 98,000 naive CD8 cells was divided into five aliquots, and four of those aliquots were then sequenced.

TCRdb fed the PCR reads into MiXCR, producing one record per CDR3 protein. There are under 600,000 distinct CDR3 sequences in the sample; about 22% occur only once, and 0.84% lies in the top ten. General study results and limits: Even with about a million naive cells present, spiked Jurkat TCR RNA from one cell was reportedly detectable.

Based on a CD8+CD4-CCR7+CD45RA+ profile, naive CD8 T cells were sorted. The TCR comes from a human donor in good health. Some libraries in this study had Jurkat cell RNA spiked in. Sequencing input: naive CD8+ T cells from blood, with Jurkat cell RNA spiked in. The sample's subset: FACS-sorted CD8+CD4-CCR7+CD45RA+ naive T cells. The V call is TRBV4-3, the J call TRBJ1-6; perhaps TRBD1 as D (6 bases). DNA of the CDR3: TGCGCCAGCAGCCAAGATTTTGTAGGGGGGGGGCGTTCACCCCTCCACTTT. Translation gives CASSQDFVGGGRSPLHF.